This is a list of T cell receptor beta chains from one sample in a study of control samples from healthy donors and cancer patients. Clones were sequenced by immunoSEQ multiplex PCR, and TCRdb holds only the in-frame ones, with some missing. This sample has about 31,000 clones, with approximately 94% found just once. The source material was blood. These receptors originate from a man in his 60s in good health. The CDR3 runs from the conserved cysteine through the conserved F or W. The order of the fields is J gene, D gene, clone size, V gene, CDR3 protein. D genes are given only for firm matches. Expanded clones get a size class; other rows say once, few or many, or leave the size out.

TRBJ1-5 TRBD1 once TRBV19 CASSTTGKGYQPQHF
TRBJ2-1 TRBD2 once TRBV5-4 CASSLGTSGGAGEQFF
TRBJ1-1 . . TRBV6-6 CASSAGRGAGTEAFF
TRBJ1-1 . . TRBV29-1 CSVGKGVNTEAFF
TRBJ1-2 . once TRBV6-5 CASWGPEGGYTF
TRBJ1-2 TRBD1 . TRBV7-8 CASSLAPGQGEGYTF
TRBJ2-1 . . TRBV9 CASSVERGDNEQFF
TRBJ1-1 TRBD1 . TRBV27 CASSSWTGGKGSTEAFF
TRBJ1-1 . . TRBV6-1 CASSEIYRDTEAFF
TRBJ1-1 . medium-sized TRBV4-1 CASSQAVANTEAFF
TRBJ2-7 . . TRBV6-5 CASSYPGSYEQYF
TRBJ1-1 . . TRBV9 CASSVAEGPREAFF
TRBJ1-1 TRBD1 . TRBV19 CASTRDRGRDTEAFF
TRBJ1-3 TRBD1 . TRBV19 CASSIAGQGPGNTIYF
TRBJ2-3 . once TRBV7-2 CASSPGGGTDTQYF
TRBJ2-7 . . TRBV7-8 CASSISLLFSSYEQYF
TRBJ1-2 TRBD1 . TRBV11-3 CASSLETGVGGYTF
TRBJ1-4 . . TRBV7-2 CASSPQGKWGLNEKLFF
TRBJ1-1 . . TRBV4-3 CASSRAGQTYTEAFF
TRBJ1-1 . . TRBV9 CASSPDPRDTEAFF
TRBJ2-7 TRBD1 . TRBV3-1/TRBV3-2 CASSPGQGDEQYF
TRBJ1-1 . . TRBV18 CASSPDRLGNTEAFF
TRBJ2-7 TRBD1 . TRBV18 CASSQDRGSYEQYF
TRBJ1-1 TRBD1 few TRBV29-1 CSVGDSNTEAFF